Included here is one T cell receptor (beta chain) sequence, with context. Its antigen is not known. Synthesis of cDNA was accomplished via 5'RACE employing 10-nucleotide random UMIs. Sequencing runs each generated in excess of 180 million TCR-beta sequences derived from 15-18 subjects. TCRdb ran MiXCR on the 5' RACE reads and lists one entry per CDR3 protein. Of under 80,000 distinct CDR3 sequences listed, roughly an eighth were seen once; the top ten hold 6.5% to 8%. This sample is drawn from a study of neurological immune-mediated disorders. Overall study findings and caveats: TCR-beta repertoires seemed private in all groups, with no expanded CDR3 amino acid sequences shared. The greatest TCR clonal expansion appeared in HTLV-1-associated myelopathy and the smallest, falling below healthy controls, in multiple sclerosis.

V was shortened by 5 bases and J by 7 bases, with 14 bases between the two germline ends. This CDR3 region has 14 residues. Germline V gene lookup returns CDR1 LGHDT and CDR2 YNNKEL (reference sequence). The rearrangement links TRBV3-1 to TRBJ2-2, with D perhaps matching TRBD1 (6 bases). The sequence derives from a woman aged 45 to 65 in good health. Sequenced sample: PBMCs. CDR3 in amino acids: CASSRGSFFGELFF. The CDR3 bases are TGTGCCAGCAGCAGGGGGTCTTTCTTCGGGGAGCTGTTTTTT.